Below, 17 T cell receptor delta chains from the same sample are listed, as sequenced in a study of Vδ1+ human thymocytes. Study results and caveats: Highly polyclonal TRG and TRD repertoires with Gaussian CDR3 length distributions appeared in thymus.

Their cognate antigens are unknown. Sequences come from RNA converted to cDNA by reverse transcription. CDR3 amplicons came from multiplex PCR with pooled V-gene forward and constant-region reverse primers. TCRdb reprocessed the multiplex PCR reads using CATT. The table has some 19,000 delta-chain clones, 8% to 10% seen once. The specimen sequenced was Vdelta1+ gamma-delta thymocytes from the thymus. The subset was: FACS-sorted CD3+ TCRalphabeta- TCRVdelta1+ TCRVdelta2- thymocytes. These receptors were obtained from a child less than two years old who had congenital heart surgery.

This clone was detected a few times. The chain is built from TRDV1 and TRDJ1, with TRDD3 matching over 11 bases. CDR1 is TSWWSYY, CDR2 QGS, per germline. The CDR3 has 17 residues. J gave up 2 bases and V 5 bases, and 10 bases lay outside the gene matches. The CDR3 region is CALGSYAGGYLTDKLIF. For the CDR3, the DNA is TGTGCTCTTGGGTCCTACGCTGGGGGATACCTTACCGATAAACTCATCTTT.

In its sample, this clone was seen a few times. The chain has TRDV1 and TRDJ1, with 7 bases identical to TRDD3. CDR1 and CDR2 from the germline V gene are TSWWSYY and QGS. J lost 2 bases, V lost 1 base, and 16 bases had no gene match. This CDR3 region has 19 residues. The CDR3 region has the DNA TGTGCTCTTGGGGAACCGTCAAGGCGGCGGGGGATTGGGACCGATAAACTCATCTTT. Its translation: CALGEPSRRRGIGTDKLIF.

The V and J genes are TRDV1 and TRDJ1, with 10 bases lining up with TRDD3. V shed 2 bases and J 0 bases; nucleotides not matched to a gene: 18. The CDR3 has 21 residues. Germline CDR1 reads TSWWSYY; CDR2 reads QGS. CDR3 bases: TGTGCTCTTGGGGAATTGGTCTTCCTAGAGGGGGATACGCCGTACACCGATAAACTCATCTTT. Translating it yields CALGELVFLEGDTPYTDKLIF.

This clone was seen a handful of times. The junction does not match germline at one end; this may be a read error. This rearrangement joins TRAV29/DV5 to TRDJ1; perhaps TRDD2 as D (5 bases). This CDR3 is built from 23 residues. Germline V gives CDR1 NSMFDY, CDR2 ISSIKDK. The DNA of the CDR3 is TGCAGTGTACTTCCGTGCAGCAAGCTCCCATTTCCCCCCCTCATACCGTACACCGATAAACTCATCTTT. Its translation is CSVLPCSKLPFPPLIPYTDKLIF.

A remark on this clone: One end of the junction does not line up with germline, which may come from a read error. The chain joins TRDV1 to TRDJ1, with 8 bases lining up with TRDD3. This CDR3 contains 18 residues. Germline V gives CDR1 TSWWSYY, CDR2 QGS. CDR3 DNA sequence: TGTGCTCTTGGGGAACTCAGGCGAGTGGGGGATTACACCGATAAGCTCATCTTT. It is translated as CALGELRRVGDYTDKLIF.

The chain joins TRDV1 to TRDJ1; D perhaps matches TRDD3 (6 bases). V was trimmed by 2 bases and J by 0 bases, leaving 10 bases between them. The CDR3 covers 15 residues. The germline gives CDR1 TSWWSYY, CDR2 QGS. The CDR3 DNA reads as TGTGCTCTTGGGGAAAAGGTGGGGGACACCGATAAACTCATCTTT. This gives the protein CALGEKVGDTDKLIF.

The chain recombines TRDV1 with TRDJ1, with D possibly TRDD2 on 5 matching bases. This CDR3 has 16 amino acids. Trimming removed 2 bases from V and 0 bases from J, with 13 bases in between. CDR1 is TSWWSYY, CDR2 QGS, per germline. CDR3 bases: TGTGCTCTTGGGGAAGTCTGGTCCTATAACACCGATAAACTCATCTTT. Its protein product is CALGEVWSYNTDKLIF.

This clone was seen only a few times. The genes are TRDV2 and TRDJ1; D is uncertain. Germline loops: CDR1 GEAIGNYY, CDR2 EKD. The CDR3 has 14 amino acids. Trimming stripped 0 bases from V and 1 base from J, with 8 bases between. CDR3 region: CACDTDPGTDKLIF. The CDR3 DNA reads TGTGCCTGTGACACCGACCCGGGCACCGATAAACTCATCTTT.

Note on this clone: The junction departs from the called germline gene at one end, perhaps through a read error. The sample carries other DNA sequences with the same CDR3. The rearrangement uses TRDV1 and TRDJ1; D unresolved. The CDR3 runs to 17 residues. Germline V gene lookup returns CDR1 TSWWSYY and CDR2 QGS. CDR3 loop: CALGEPGFQLYTDKLIF. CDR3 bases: TGTGCTCTTGGGGAACCCGGATTTCAACTGTACACAGATAAACTCATCTTT.

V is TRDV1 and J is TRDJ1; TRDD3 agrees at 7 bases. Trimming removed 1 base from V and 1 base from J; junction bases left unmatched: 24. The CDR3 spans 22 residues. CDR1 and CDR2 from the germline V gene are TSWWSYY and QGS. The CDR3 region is CALGERSPRGGLPWGPTDKLIF. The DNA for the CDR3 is TGTGCTCTTGGGGAACGGTCCCCCAGAGGGGGCCTACCCTGGGGGCCCACCGATAAACTCATCTTT.

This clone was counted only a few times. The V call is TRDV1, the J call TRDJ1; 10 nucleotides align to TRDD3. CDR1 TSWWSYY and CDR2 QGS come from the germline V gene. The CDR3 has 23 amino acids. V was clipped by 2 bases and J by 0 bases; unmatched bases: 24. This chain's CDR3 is CALGEFSYWGIQLGGRHTDKLIF. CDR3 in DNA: TGTGCTCTTGGGGAATTTTCCTACTGGGGGATCCAGCTTGGGGGAAGACACACCGATAAACTCATCTTT.

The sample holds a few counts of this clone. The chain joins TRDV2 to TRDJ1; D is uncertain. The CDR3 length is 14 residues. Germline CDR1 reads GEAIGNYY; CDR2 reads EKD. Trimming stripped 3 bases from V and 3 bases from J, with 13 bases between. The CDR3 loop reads CACDLPRPPDKLIF. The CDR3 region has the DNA TGTGCCTGTGACTTGCCACGTCCGCCCGATAAACTCATCTTT.

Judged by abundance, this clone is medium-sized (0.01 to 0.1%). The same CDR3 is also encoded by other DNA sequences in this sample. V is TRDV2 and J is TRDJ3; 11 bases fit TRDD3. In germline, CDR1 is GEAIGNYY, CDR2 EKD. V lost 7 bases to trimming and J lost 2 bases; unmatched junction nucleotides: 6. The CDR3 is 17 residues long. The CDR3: CACVLGDNTWDTRQMFF. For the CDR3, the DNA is TGTGCCTGCGTACTGGGGGATAATACCTGGGACACCCGACAGATGTTTTTC.

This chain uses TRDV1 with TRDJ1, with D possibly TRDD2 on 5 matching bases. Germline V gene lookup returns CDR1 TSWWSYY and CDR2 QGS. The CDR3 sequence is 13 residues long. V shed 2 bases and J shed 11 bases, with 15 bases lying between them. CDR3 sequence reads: CALGEASRQGLIF. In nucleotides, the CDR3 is TGTGCTCTTGGGGAAGCTTCCAGACAAGGGCTCATCTTT.

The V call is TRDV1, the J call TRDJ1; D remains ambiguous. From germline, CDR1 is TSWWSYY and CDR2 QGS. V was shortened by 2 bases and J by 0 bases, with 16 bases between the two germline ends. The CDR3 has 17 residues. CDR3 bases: TGTGCTCTTGGGGAATTAGGTCCCCAAAAGTACACCGATAAACTCATCTTT. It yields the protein CALGELGPQKYTDKLIF.

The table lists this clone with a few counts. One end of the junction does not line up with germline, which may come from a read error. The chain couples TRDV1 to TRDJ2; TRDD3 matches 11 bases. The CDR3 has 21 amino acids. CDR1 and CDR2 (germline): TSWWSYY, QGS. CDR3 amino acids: CAFGESWPQVSGLGDTGQLFF. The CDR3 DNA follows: TGTGCTTTTGGGGAATCTTGGCCCCAGGTGTCCGGGCTGGGGGATACCGGACAACTCTTCTTT.

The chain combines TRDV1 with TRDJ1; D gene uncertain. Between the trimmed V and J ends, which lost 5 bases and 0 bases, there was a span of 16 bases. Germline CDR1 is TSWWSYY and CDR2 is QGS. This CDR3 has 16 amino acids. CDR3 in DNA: TGTGCTCTTGGGCTACAGGTCACAATGTACACCGATAAACTCATCTTT. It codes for CALGLQVTMYTDKLIF.